This T cell receptor (beta chain) stems from a study of blood T cell repertoires in COVID-19. Trimming stripped 4 bases from V and 5 bases from J, with 14 bases between. Germline V CDR1 and CDR2: SGHVS, FNYEAQ. There are 15 residues in the CDR3. Profiling relied on immunoSEQ multiplex PCR, and the TCRdb table lists in-frame clones only, not all of them. The data contain 85,000 to 100,000 clones, 86% of them singletons. What was sequenced was peripheral blood. This rearrangement joins TRBV7-6 to TRBJ1-4, with D perhaps matching TRBD1 (6 bases). The TCR sequence derives from a man aged 45-60 years with active or convalescent COVID-19. The CDR3 sequence: CASSSGVRGNEKLFF. As DNA, the CDR3 is TGTGCCAGCAGCTCAGGGGTTCGAGGGAATGAAAAACTGTTTTTT.